This T cell receptor beta chain was sequenced for a study of human T cells and chemical hapten exposure. V lost 5 bases, J lost 6 bases, and 9 bases lay in between. Germline CDR1 is SGHAT and CDR2 is FQNNGV. The CDR3 contains 12 residues. Time point of the sample: patch test 2, 6 weeks after DPC sensitization. The treatment: therapeutic diphenylcyclopropenone sensitization with weekly scalp DPC. MiXCR, run by TCRdb on the RACE reads, gives a single entry per CDR3 protein. The sample holds tens of thousands of distinct CDR3 sequences, 8.5% seen once. There are many counts of this clonotype. This sample comprised whole blood, obtained in connection with sensitization to the hapten diphenylcyclopropenone (DPC). The clonotype originates from a woman in her 50s with alopecia areata. Some clones in this sample may be carry-over from other donors' samples. The J gene is TRBJ2-3, the V gene TRBV11-2, with D unclear. CDR3 amino acids: CASSRYLDTQYF. The CDR3 DNA is TGTGCCAGCAGCCGATACCTGGATACGCAGTATTTT.